This entry concerns a single TCR beta chain. V dropped 0 bases and J dropped 3 bases, with 11 bases sitting between them. The CDR3 runs to 16 residues. The germline gives CDR1 LGHNA, CDR2 YSLEER. This specimen belongs to a study of blood T cell repertoires in COVID-19. The overall study: The study drew acute and convalescent COVID-19 samples from the United States, Italy and Spain. The cDNA or gDNA used as material had been derived from T cells, B-cell-depleted T cells, or PBMCs.

In the study's own analysis: By means of reference gene primer amplification, nucleated cell counts were estimated. TCRdb's table, derived via immunoSEQ multiplex PCR, lists solely in-frame clones and lacks some. The DNA was the basis for D and trimming; V, J and clone size are from that table. The data hold approximately 60,000 clones, with 82% observed a single time. The chain carries TRBV4-3 and TRBJ2-2; possible D gene TRBD2, 7 bases. The source of this sequence is an older woman with acute or convalescent COVID-19. The source material was peripheral blood. The CDR3 region is CASSQDEGGHTGELFF. The CDR3, as DNA: TGCGCCAGCAGCCAAGATGAGGGGGGGCACACCGGGGAGCTGTTTTTT.